Described below is a single TCR beta chain sequence and its context. Antigen unknown. These data are taken from a study of T cell responses to AZD1222 COVID-19 vaccine. Regarding the study as a whole: Clonal diversity was possibly underestimated, and white British individuals and females predominated among donors. All repertoire sampling was performed exclusively after the peak T cell response.

TCRdb's table, derived via immunoSEQ multiplex PCR, lists solely in-frame clones and lacks some. The data show around 160,000 clones, 91% seen once. This TCR derives from an adult in good health. The source material was peripheral blood, sampled on day 0 of AZD1222 vaccination.

The CDR3 here is CASREPREQPQHF. For the CDR3, the DNA is TGTGCCAGCAGAGAACCGCGGGAGCAGCCCCAGCATTTT. The chain couples TRBV2 to TRBJ1-5; D is undetermined. Germline V CDR1 and CDR2: SNHLY, FYNNEI. The V gene lost 6 bases and the J gene lost 7 bases, with 13 bases spanning the gap. CDR3 length equals 13 residues.